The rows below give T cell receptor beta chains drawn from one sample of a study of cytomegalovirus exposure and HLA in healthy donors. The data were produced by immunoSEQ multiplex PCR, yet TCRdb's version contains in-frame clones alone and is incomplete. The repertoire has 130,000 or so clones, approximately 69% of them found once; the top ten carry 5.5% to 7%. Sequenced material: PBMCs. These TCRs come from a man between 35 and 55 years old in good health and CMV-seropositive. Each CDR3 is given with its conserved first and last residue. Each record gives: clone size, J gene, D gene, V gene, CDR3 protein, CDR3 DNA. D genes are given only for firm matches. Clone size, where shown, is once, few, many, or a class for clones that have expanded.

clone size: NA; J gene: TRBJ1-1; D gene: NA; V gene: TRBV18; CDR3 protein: CASSPQEVNTEAFF; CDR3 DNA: TGTGCCAGCTCACCACAAGAGGTGAACACTGAAGCTTTCTTT
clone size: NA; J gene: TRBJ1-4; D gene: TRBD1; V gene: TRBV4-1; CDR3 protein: CASSQFVAQGEGEKLFF; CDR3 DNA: TGCGCCAGCAGCCAATTCGTGGCACAGGGGGAGGGAGAAAAACTGTTTTTT
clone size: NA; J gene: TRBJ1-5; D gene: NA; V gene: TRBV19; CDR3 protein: CASSFTGINQPQHF; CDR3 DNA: TGTGCCAGTAGTTTTACAGGGATTAATCAGCCCCAGCATTTT
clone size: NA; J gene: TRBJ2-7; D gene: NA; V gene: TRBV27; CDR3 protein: CASSPGTPPYEQYF; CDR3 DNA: TGTGCCAGCAGTCCCGGGACTCCACCCTACGAGCAGTACTTC
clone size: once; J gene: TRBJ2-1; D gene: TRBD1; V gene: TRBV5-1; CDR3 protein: CASSLGQGARYEQFF; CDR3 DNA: TGCGCCAGCAGCTTAGGACAGGGGGCGCGATATGAGCAGTTCTTC
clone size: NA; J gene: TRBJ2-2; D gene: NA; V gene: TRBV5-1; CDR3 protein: CASSFREQQGNTGELFF; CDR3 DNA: TGCGCCAGCAGCTTTAGGGAACAACAGGGGAACACCGGGGAGCTGTTTTTT
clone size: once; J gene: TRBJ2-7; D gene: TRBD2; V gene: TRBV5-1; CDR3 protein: CASTPSGKSYEQYF; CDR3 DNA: TGCGCCAGCACTCCTAGCGGGAAGTCCTACGAGCAGTACTTC
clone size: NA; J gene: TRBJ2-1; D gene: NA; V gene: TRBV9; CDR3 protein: CASSAFTEVGYNEQFF; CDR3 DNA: TGTGCCAGCAGCGCCTTTACGGAGGTGGGATACAATGAGCAGTTCTTC
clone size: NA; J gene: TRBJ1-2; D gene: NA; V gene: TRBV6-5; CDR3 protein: CASSPPGPGYGYTF; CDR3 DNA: TGTGCCAGCAGTCCCCCAGGGCCTGGCTATGGCTACACCTTC
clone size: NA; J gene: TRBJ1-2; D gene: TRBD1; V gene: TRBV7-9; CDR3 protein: CASSHGQGYKIYGYTF; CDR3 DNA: TGTGCCAGCAGCCACGGACAGGGGTACAAGATCTATGGCTACACCTTC
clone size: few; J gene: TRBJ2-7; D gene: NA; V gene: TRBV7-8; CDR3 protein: CASSLPEKGYEQYF; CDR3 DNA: TGTGCCAGCAGCTTGCCGGAAAAGGGGTACGAGCAGTACTTC
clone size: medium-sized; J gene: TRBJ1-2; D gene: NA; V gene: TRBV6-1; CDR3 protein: CASSEQAANYGYTF; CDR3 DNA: TGTGCCAGCAGTGAACAGGCCGCTAACTATGGCTACACCTTC
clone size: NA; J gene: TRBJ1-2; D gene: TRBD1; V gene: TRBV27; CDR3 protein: CASSSNRGTGGYGYTF; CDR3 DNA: TGTGCCAGCAGTTCAAACCGCGGGACAGGGGGCTATGGCTACACCTTC
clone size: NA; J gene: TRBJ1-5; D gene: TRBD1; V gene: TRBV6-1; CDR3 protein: CAGSGTGSQPQHF; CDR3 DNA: TGTGCCGGCAGTGGGACAGGGAGCCAGCCCCAGCATTTT
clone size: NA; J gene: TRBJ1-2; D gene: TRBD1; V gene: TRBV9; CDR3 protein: CASSGPRTGLGYGYTF; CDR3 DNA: TGTGCCAGCAGCGGGCCGAGGACAGGGTTAGGCTATGGCTACACCTTC
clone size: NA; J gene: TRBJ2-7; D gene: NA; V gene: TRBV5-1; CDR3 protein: CASSLSGQGYEQYF; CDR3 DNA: TGCGCCAGCAGCTTGTCGGGTCAAGGCTACGAGCAGTACTTC
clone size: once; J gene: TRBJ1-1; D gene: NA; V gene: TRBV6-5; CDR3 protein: CASSTGTNTEAFF; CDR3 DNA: TGTGCCAGCAGTACAGGAACGAACACTGAAGCTTTCTTT
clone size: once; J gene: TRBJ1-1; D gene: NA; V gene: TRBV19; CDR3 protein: CASSIEATEAFF; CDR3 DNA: TGTGCCAGTAGTATAGAGGCCACTGAAGCTTTCTTT
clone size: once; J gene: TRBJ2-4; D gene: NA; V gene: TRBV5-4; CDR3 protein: CASSPRTESGIQYF; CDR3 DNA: TGTGCCAGCAGCCCCCGAACGGAAAGCGGCATTCAGTACTTC
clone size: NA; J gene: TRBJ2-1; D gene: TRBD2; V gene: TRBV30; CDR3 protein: CAWSVTAGGIYNEQFF; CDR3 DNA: TGTGCCTGGAGTGTAACGGCGGGGGGCATCTACAATGAGCAGTTCTTC
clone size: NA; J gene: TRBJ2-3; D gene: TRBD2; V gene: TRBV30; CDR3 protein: CAWDEGLAGVYGTDTQYF; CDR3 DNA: TGTGCCTGGGATGAGGGACTAGCGGGGGTATACGGGACAGATACGCAGTATTTT
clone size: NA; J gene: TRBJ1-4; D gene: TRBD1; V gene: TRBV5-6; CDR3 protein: CASSLGRQGARRDNEKLFF; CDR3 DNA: TGTGCCAGCAGCCTAGGTCGACAGGGGGCGCGAAGGGATAATGAAAAACTGTTTTTT
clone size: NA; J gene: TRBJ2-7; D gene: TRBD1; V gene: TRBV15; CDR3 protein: CATSPRDRVVVNEQYF; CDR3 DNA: TGTGCCACCAGCCCGCGAGACAGGGTCGTTGTTAACGAGCAGTACTTC
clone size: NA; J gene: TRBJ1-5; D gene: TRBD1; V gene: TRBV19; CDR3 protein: CASTGQTNQPQHF; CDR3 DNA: TGTGCCTCCACGGGACAGACTAATCAGCCCCAGCATTTT
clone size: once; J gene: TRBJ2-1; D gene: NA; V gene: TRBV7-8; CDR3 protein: CASSLAGHNEQFF; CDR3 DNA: TGTGCCAGCAGCTTAGCCGGTCACAATGAGCAGTTCTTC
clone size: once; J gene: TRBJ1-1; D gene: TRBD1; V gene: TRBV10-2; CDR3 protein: CASKLGTGENTEAFF; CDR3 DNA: TGCGCCAGCAAACTAGGGACAGGTGAGAACACTGAAGCTTTCTTT
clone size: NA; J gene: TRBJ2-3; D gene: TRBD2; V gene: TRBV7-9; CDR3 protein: CASPGGAGSFSTDTQYF; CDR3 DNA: TGTGCCAGCCCTGGGGGAGCGGGGAGCTTCAGCACAGATACGCAGTATTTT
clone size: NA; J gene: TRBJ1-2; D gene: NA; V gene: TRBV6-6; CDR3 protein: CASSPDKLYGYTF; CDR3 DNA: TGTGCCAGCAGCCCGGACAAACTCTATGGCTACACCTTC
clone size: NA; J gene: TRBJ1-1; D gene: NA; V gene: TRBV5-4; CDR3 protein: CASSRPGGRGKNTEAFF; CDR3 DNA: TGTGCCAGCAGCCGCCCGGGGGGACGGGGCAAGAACACTGAAGCTTTCTTT
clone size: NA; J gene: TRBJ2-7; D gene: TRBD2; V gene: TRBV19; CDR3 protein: CASSRIAGLYEQYF; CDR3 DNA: TGTGCCAGTAGTCGGATAGCGGGGTTGTACGAGCAGTACTTC
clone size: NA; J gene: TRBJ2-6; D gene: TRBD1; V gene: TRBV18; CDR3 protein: CASSLLPTGGSSGANVLTF; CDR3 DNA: TGTGCCAGCTCACTACTACCGACAGGGGGCTCCTCTGGGGCCAACGTCCTGACTTTC
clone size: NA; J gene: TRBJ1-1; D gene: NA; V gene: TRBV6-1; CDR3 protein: CASSREGTEAFF; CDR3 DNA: TGTGCCAGCAGTAGGGAGGGCACTGAAGCTTTCTTT
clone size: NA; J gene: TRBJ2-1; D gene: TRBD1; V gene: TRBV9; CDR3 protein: CASSPRQGTISYNEQFF; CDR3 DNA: TGTGCCAGCAGCCCCCGACAGGGGACCATCTCCTACAATGAGCAGTTCTTC
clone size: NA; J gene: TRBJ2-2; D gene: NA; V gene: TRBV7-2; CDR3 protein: CASSLDSTGELFF; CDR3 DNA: TGTGCCAGCAGCTTAGACAGCACCGGGGAGCTGTTTTTT
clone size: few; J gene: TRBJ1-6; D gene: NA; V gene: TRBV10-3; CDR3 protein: CATGAGAGNSPLHF; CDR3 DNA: TGTGCCACAGGGGCCGGGGCAGGTAATTCACCCCTCCACTTT
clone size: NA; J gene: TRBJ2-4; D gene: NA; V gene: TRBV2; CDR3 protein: CASSWRLGNIQYF; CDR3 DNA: TGTGCCAGCAGTTGGAGGCTAGGGAACATTCAGTACTTC
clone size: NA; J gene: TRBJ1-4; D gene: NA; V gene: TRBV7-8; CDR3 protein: CASQRATNEKLLF; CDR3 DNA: TGTGCCAGCCAGAGAGCAACTAATGAAAAACTGCTTTTT
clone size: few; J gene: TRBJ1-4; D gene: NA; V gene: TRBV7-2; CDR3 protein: CASSSFPGSANEKLFF; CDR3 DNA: TGTGCCAGCAGCTCATTTCCCGGGAGTGCTAATGAAAAACTGTTTTTT
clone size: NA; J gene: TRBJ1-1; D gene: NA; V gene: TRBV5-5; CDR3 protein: CASSLEGVDTEAFF; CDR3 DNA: TGTGCCAGCAGCTTAGAGGGGGTGGACACTGAAGCTTTCTTT
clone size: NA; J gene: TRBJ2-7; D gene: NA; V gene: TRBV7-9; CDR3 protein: CASSLEGGRFPYEQYF; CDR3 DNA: TGTGCCAGCAGCTTAGAGGGGGGGCGCTTCCCCTACGAGCAGTACTTC
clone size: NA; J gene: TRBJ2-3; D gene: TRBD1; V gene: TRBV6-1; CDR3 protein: CASSADRGLTDTQYF; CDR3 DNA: TGTGCCAGCAGCGCAGACAGGGGGCTCACAGATACGCAGTATTTT
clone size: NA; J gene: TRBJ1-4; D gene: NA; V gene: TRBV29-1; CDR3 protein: CSVAVSNEKLFF; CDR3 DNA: TGCAGCGTTGCTGTCAGTAATGAAAAACTGTTTTTT
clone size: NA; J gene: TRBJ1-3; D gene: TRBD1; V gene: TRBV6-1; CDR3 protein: CASIKGQGTGNTIYF; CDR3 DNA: TGTGCCAGCATAAAGGGACAGGGGACTGGAAACACCATATATTTT
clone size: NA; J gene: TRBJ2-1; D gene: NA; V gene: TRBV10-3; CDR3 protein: CAISERRGPNNEQFF; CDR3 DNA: TGTGCCATCAGTGAGAGGCGGGGGCCCAACAATGAGCAGTTCTTC
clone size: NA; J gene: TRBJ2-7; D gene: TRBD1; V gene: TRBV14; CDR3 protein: CASSQDFSGQGVSYEQYF; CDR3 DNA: TGTGCCAGCAGCCAAGATTTTTCCGGACAGGGGGTCTCCTACGAGCAGTACTTC
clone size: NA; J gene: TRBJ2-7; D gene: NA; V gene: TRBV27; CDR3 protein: CASSQIAGPYEQYF; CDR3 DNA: TGTGCCAGCAGTCAGATTGCAGGGCCCTACGAGCAGTACTTC